This T cell receptor beta chain came from a study of Ad26.COV2.S vaccination and SARS-CoV-2 variants listed by TCRdb under 2021. The study in broad terms: Donors in the vaccine arm were drawn from COV1001, a multicentre, randomized, double-blind, placebo-controlled phase I-IIa trial testing Ad26.COV2.S in healthy adults. Dosing of Ad26.COV2.S was intramuscular, at either 5x10^10 or 1x10^11 viral particles, delivered as one shot or as two shots spaced 56 days apart. Sequencing of the TCRbeta repertoire served to evaluate the specificity and breadth of SARS-CoV-2-reactive T cell receptors following Ad26.COV2.S vaccination. The TCR-sequenced set comprised approximately 32 samples: 19 Ad26.COV2.S vaccine recipients, 5 placebo recipients and 8 SARS-CoV-2 convalescent individuals. Trial participants were randomized into five groups of five, in which low-dose or high-dose Ad26.COV2.S was given once or twice, or placebo was given on both occasions. Investigators remained blinded to trial group allocation during experiments and outcome assessment.

The immunoSEQ Assay was the method used to sequence TCRbeta CDR3 regions. After extraction, genomic DNA underwent amplification by bias-controlled multiplex PCR, followed by high-throughput sequencing. Concerning the study's data processing: To quantify the absolute abundance of each unique TCRbeta CDR3 region, sequences were collapsed and filtered. T cell fraction was estimated by normalizing TCRbeta template counts to usable DNA, which was measured by amplifying reference genes present in all nucleated cells. Repertoire TCRs were annotated as SARS-CoV-2-specific when V gene, CDR3 amino acid sequence and J gene were exactly matched to a known reactive TCR set. The reference SARS-CoV-2 TCR set was obtained from MIRA and was filtered for enrichment in COVID-19-positive ImmuneCODE repertoires, whereby public or cross-reactive TCRs were removed. Drawing on the MIRA antigens, annotated TCRs were analysed further at the level of specific ORF or position within ORF. Breadth was defined as the number of annotated unique rearrangements divided by the total number of unique productive rearrangements, and depth was defined as the summed frequency of the annotated unique rearrangements. Two-sided Wilcoxon rank-sum tests were applied when comparing TCR breadth between groups. TCRdb holds this immuneACCESS table with in-frame rearrangements only. Some clones are missing; in checked studies, unresolved V genes explain under half, and the rest has no known cause. The D gene and trimming were derived from the DNA, and the V and J assignments and clone size from that table. This sample comprises 320,000 or so clones, 75% to 90% of them detected only once. Of the sample, roughly 6% is held by the ten largest clones.

Findings and caveats that apply to the study as a whole: Non-spike TCR breadth was comparable between vaccine and placebo recipients, consistent with the vaccine containing only spike. After vaccination, substantial breadth of spike-specific CD8+ and CD4+ T cell responses was reported. The study was not powered to compare responses between vaccine doses or regimens. Compared with placebo recipients, Ad26.COV2.S recipients showed higher spike-specific TCR breadth (P = 0.0014). The authors noted that the TCR breadth and depth analyses may have underestimated total T cell responses.

From cysteine to phenylalanine, the CDR3 is 14 amino acids long. Only CDR3 DNA remains: 42 bases, in frame from the first base. Based on the germline V gene, the CDR1 and CDR2 sequences are SGHTS and YDEGEE. Ends trimmed: V by 4 bases, J by 2 bases; bases unmatched to a gene: 3. Of note for this clone: The specificity of this receptor is unknown. No quality values exist for individual bases; no much larger clone is one base distant.

The treatment or condition label, as the study defines it: around 19 received Ad26.COV2.S at low or high dose, single or two shots; about five received placebo; per-sample allocation not given. For vaccine and placebo recipients, the sequenced repertoires came from samples collected on day 63 after the first injection. In Cohort 1b, about 27 adults aged 18-55 years were enrolled at a single site in Boston, USA, between 29 July and 7 August 2020. Ad26.COV2.S consisted of a replication-incompetent adenovirus type 26 vector by which a prefusion-stabilized SARS-CoV-2 spike protein from the original Wuhan strain was expressed.

This receptor was identified in a person between 18 and 65 years old who received the Ad26.COV2.S COVID-19 vaccine or a placebo. The chain is encoded by TRBV5-8 joined to TRBJ2-3, and 8 junction bases match TRBD2. The starting material was peripheral blood, obtained in a trial of Ad26.COV2.S vaccine versus placebo. The base sequence is TGTGCCAGCAGCCGAGCGGGAGCCACAGATACGCAGTATTTT. It is translated as CASSRAGATDTQYF.